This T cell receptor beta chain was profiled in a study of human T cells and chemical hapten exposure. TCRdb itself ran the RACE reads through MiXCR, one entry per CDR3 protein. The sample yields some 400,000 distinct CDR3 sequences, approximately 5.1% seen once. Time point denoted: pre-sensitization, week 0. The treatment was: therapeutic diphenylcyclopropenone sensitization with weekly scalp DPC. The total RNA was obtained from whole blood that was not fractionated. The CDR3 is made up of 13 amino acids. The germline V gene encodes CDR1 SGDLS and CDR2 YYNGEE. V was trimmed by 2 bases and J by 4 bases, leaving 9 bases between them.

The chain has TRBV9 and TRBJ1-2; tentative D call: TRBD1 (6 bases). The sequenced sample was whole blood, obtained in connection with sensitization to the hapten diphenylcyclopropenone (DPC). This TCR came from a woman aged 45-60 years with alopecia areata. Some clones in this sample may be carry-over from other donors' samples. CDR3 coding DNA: TGTGCCAGCAGCGTCGAGGACAGCTATGGCTACACCTTC. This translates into CASSVEDSYGYTF.